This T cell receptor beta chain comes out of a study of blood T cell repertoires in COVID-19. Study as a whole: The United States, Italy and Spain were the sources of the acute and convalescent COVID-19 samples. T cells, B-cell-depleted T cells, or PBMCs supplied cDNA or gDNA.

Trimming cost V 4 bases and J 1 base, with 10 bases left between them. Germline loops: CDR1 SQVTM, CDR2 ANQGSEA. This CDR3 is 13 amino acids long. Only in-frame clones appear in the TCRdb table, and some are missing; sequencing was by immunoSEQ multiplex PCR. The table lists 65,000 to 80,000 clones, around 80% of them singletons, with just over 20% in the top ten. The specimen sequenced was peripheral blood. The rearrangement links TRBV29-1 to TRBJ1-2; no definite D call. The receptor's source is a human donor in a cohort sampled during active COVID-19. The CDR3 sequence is CSVGAGFNYGYTF. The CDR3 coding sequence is TGCAGCGTTGGCGCAGGCTTTAACTATGGCTACACCTTC.